One sample yielded the 25 T cell receptor beta chains listed below, sequenced in a study of identical twins. TCRdb analysed the 5' RACE reads with MiXCR anew, one entry per CDR3 protein. The sample records 500,000 to 550,000 distinct CDR3 sequences, around 20% being singletons. These sequences were also reported in another study, on T cells expressing NK-cell markers.

The sequenced material came from CD4+ T cells sorted from blood. The origin of the receptors is a woman aged 18-29 years in good health.

The sample holds a few counts of this clonotype. V and J are TRBV30 and TRBJ1-3; D might be TRBD1 (5 bases). This CDR3 region has 13 residues. CDR1 and CDR2 from the germline V gene are GTSNPN and SVGIG (reference sequence). The V end lost 5 bases, the J end lost 0 bases, and 8 bases lay between the germline ends. CDR3 nucleotide sequence: TGTGCCTGGCGGACAAGCTCTGGAAACACCATATATTTT. Its protein is CAWRTSSGNTIYF.

This clonotype appeared a few times. The J gene is TRBJ2-1, the V gene TRBV20-1; 8 bases map to TRBD2. The germline V gene encodes CDR1 DFQATT and CDR2 SNEGSKA (reference sequence). This CDR3 is 14 amino acids long. After removal of 3 bases from V and 5 bases from J, the junction contained 6 bases not matched to a gene. CDR3 amino acids: CSASGGAKNNEQFF. CDR3 DNA sequence: TGCAGTGCTAGCGGGGGGGCTAAAAACAATGAGCAGTTCTTC.

The V call is TRBV27, the J call TRBJ1-6, with no clear D. Germline assignment: CDR1 MNHEY and CDR2 SMNVEV (reference sequence). Trimming took off 4 bases at V and 7 bases at J, with 5 bases between the two ends. The CDR3 is 12 residues long. CDR3 protein: CASSSANSPLHF. The CDR3, as DNA: TGTGCCAGCAGTTCCGCAAATTCACCCCTCCACTTT.

The table lists this clonotype with many counts. The chain has TRBV5-1 and TRBJ1-6, with D unresolved. V lost 0 bases and J 7 bases, leaving 8 bases between the germline ends. Germline V gene sequence: CDR1 SGHRS, CDR2 YFSETQ. The CDR3 is made up of 14 amino acids. CDR3 nucleotides: TGCGCCAGCAGCTTGGTAGGACTAAATTCACCCCTCCACTTT. This codes for CASSLVGLNSPLHF.

This clonotype was seen a few times. This chain links TRBV5-6 with TRBJ2-7, with TRBD2 matching 11 bases. This CDR3 has 17 residues. The junction had 8 bases not matched to a gene; V was cut back by 1 base and J by 2 bases. Germline V gene data show CDR1 as SGHDT and CDR2 as YYEEEE. In DNA form, the CDR3 reads TGTGCCAGCAGCTTGTGGACTGGGACTAGCGGTACCTACGAGCAGTACTTC. This sequence encodes CASSLWTGTSGTYEQYF.

This rearrangement joins TRBV12-3 or TRBV12-4 to TRBJ2-7; possibly TRBD1 for D (6 bases). This CDR3 has 14 residues. V dropped 5 bases and J dropped 5 bases, with 16 bases sitting between them. CDR3 residues: CASSAPGASNEQYF. The CDR3 nucleotides are TGTGCCAGCAGTGCCCCAGGGGCGAGTAACGAGCAGTACTTC.

This clonotype was seen a few times. V gene TRBV20-1 combines with J gene TRBJ1-1, with D perhaps TRBD1 (6 bases). Trimming stripped 4 bases from V and 1 base from J, with 16 bases between. CDR3 length equals 15 residues. Per germline, CDR1 DFQATT and CDR2 SNEGSKA (reference sequence). CDR3 sequence reads: CSATRPTGANTEAFF. Here the CDR3 DNA reads TGCAGTGCTACCCGCCCGACAGGAGCGAACACTGAAGCTTTCTTT.

The chain combines TRBV20-1 with TRBJ2-2; perhaps TRBD1 as D (6 bases). Between the trimmed V and J ends, which lost 6 bases and 5 bases, there was a span of 16 bases. This CDR3 region has 14 residues. CDR1 DFQATT and CDR2 SNEGSKA come from the germline V gene (reference sequence). As DNA, the CDR3 is TGCAGTGCCACCACGGGACACCAAACCGGGGAGCTGTTTTTT. This sequence encodes CSATTGHQTGELFF.

J is TRBJ1-2 and V is TRBV16; no clear D gene. V gave up 0 bases and J gave up 3 bases, with 8 bases separating them. CDR1 and CDR2 (germline): KGHSY, FQNENV. The CDR3 is made up of 14 amino acids. The CDR3 coding sequence is TGTGCCAGCAGCCAATCAGCAGGCCACTATGGCTACACCTTC. Translation gives CASSQSAGHYGYTF.

There are a few counts of this clonotype. The chain uses TRBV29-1 and TRBJ2-1; D is uncertain. This CDR3 spans 12 amino acids. Trimming stripped 4 bases from V and 8 bases from J, with 12 bases between. In germline, CDR1 is SQVTM, CDR2 ANQGSEA. CDR3 nucleotide sequence: TGCAGCGTTGGGGGTAGCCTCTATGAGCAGTTCTTC. Protein product: CSVGGSLYEQFF.

This chain joins TRBV20-1 and TRBJ1-2; D may be TRBD1 (5 bases). This CDR3 contains 15 residues. The ends were cut back, 6 bases at V and 4 bases at J, with 21 bases in the middle. Germline assignment: CDR1 DFQATT and CDR2 SNEGSKA (reference sequence). CDR3 residues: CSAGRGSRGSYGYTF. The DNA of the CDR3 is TGCAGTGCCGGAAGAGGATCTAGGGGTAGCTATGGCTACACCTTC.

This clonotype was seen repeatedly, ten times or more. V is TRBV5-5 and J is TRBJ2-1; tentatively, D is TRBD1 or TRBD2 (5 bases each). V shed 0 bases and J shed 6 bases, with 16 bases lying between them. The CDR3 loop spans 16 amino acids. The germline V gene encodes CDR1 SGHKS and CDR2 YYEKEE (reference sequence). CDR3 bases: TGTGCCAGCAGCTTGGCCCGGGGCTCGTGGAGCAATGAGCAGTTCTTC. Translation: CASSLARGSWSNEQFF.

The table lists this clonotype with a few counts. This sequence joins TRBV6-1 and TRBJ2-7, with D unclear. Trimming took off 4 bases at V and 5 bases at J, with 18 bases between the two ends. CDR3 length equals 15 residues. Per germline, CDR1 MNHNS and CDR2 SASEGT. DNA of the CDR3: TGTGCCAGCAGTGCGCCATCGCAAACCGTCAACGAGCAGTACTTC. It codes for CASSAPSQTVNEQYF.

This chain joins TRBV7-7 and TRBJ2-1; D remains ambiguous. Germline V gene lookup returns CDR1 SSHAT and CDR2 FNYEAQ (reference sequence). CDR3 length: 15 amino acids. V was pared by 3 bases and J by 4 bases, with 13 bases between. As DNA, the CDR3 is TGTGCCAGCAGCTTTAACTTTATCGGTTACAATGAGCAGTTCTTC. Amino acids: CASSFNFIGYNEQFF.

The chain employs TRBV29-1 and TRBJ2-5, with 10 nucleotides matching TRBD1. The CDR3 has 13 amino acids. CDR1 and CDR2 (germline): SQVTM, ANQGSEA. The trim removed 3 bases at V and 3 bases at J, leaving 1 base unmatched. The CDR3 region is CSVEGQGKETQYF. CDR3 nucleotides: TGCAGCGTTGAGGGACAGGGGAAAGAGACCCAGTACTTC.

This clonotype was counted at least ten times. This chain links TRBV12-3 or TRBV12-4 with TRBJ1-5, with D perhaps TRBD1 (6 bases). The CDR3 is 13 residues long. V was clipped by 6 bases and J by 6 bases, with 12 bases between them. In nucleotides, the CDR3 is TGTGCCAGCAGGCCGGAGGGGGTTCAGCCCCAGCATTTT. The encoded protein is CASRPEGVQPQHF.

This clonotype showed up just a few times. The rearrangement uses TRBV5-5 and TRBJ2-7, with D possibly being TRBD2 (6 bases). The CDR3 is made up of 15 amino acids. The V end lost 1 base, the J end lost 4 bases, and 15 bases lay between the germline ends. Germline V gene sequence: CDR1 SGHKS, CDR2 YYEKEE (reference sequence). The DNA of the CDR3 is TGTGCCAGCAGCTTGAGTTGGGACTTACCTTACGAGCAGTACTTC. It is translated as CASSLSWDLPYEQYF.

J is TRBJ1-1 and V is TRBV7-2; D not resolved. Between the trimmed V and J ends, which lost 2 bases and 4 bases, there was a span of 11 bases. CDR3 length: 14 amino acids. Germline lookup yields CDR1 SGHTA and CDR2 FQGNSA. The CDR3 is CASSLLRWGTEAFF. CDR3 DNA: TGTGCCAGCAGCTTATTAAGGTGGGGCACTGAAGCTTTCTTT. The full variable domain, its missing parts supplied by reference TRBV7-2 and TRBJ1-1, is GAGVSQSPSNKVTEKGKDVELRCDPISGHTALYWYRQSLGQGLEFLIYFQGNSAPDKSGLPSDRFSAERTGGSVSTLTIQRTQQEDSAVYLCASSLLRWGTEAFFGQGTRLTVV.

This clonotype appeared a few times. The rearrangement uses TRBV20-1 and TRBJ2-7, with TRBD1 matching 7 bases. The CDR3 totals 13 residues. Per germline, CDR1 DFQATT and CDR2 SNEGSKA (reference sequence). J gave up 3 bases and V 7 bases, and 9 bases lay outside the gene matches. As DNA, the CDR3 is TGCAGTGGGCTCCGGACAGGCCTCTACGAGCAGTACTTC. Translated: CSGLRTGLYEQYF.

This clonotype was counted between two and nine times. V is TRBV27 and J is TRBJ2-6, with D possibly being TRBD2 (6 bases). Germline loops: CDR1 MNHEY, CDR2 SMNVEV (reference sequence). This CDR3 comprises 18 residues. V was pared by 6 bases and J by 1 base, with 19 bases between. The CDR3 DNA reads as TGTGCCAGCAGGCCTCCCGGGACGGGAGAATCTGGGGCCAACGTCCTGACTTTC. This gives the protein CASRPPGTGESGANVLTF.

There are a few counts of this clonotype. The chain couples TRBV5-1 to TRBJ2-1, with 10 positions matching TRBD2. V shed 4 bases and J 0 bases; nucleotides not matched to a gene: 7. Germline V gene sequence: CDR1 SGHRS, CDR2 YFSETQ. CDR3 length: 17 amino acids. As DNA, the CDR3 is TGCGCCAGCAGCATGGTCCCTAGCGGGAGCTCCTACAATGAGCAGTTCTTC. Protein sequence: CASSMVPSGSSYNEQFF.

The chain employs TRBV7-3 and TRBJ2-5; no reliable D call. Trimming took 3 bases from V and 0 from J, leaving 8 bases between them. CDR1 is SGHTA and CDR2 is FQGTGA in the germline V gene. The CDR3 length is 14 residues. In nucleotides, the CDR3 is TGTGCCAGCAGCTTTTCTGGAAACCAAGAGACCCAGTACTTC. Protein product: CASSFSGNQETQYF. Supplemented by reference TRBV7-3 and TRBJ2-5, the full variable domain reads GAGVSQTPSNKVTEKGKYVELRCDPISGHTALYWYRQSLGQGPEFLIYFQGTGAADDSGLPNDRFFAVRPEGSVSTLKIQRTERGDSAVYLCASSFSGNQETQYFGPGTRLLVL.

The chain is built from TRBV4-3 and TRBJ2-1; the D is unclear. The CDR3 spans 13 residues. Between the trimmed V and J ends, which lost 4 bases and 3 bases, there was a span of 7 bases. Germline values: CDR1 LGHNA, CDR2 YSLEER. Written as DNA, the CDR3 is TGCGCCAGCAGCCCTCTGGACTACAATGAGCAGTTCTTC. It codes for CASSPLDYNEQFF.

This clonotype was seen only a few times. This sequence joins TRBV5-1 and TRBJ2-3; D is possibly TRBD2 (5 bases). CDR3 length equals 15 residues. V was cut by 3 bases and J by 6 bases, with 17 bases left in between. Germline values: CDR1 SGHRS, CDR2 YFSETQ. This CDR3 is CASSSPGSTVDTQYF. DNA of the CDR3: TGCGCCAGCAGCTCCCCGGGGAGCACCGTGGATACGCAGTATTTT.

The rearrangement joins TRBV27 to TRBJ2-2, with TRBD1 as a possible D gene (5 bases). Trimming removed 6 bases at V and 4 bases at J, with 12 bases between. Looked up from germline, CDR1 is MNHEY and CDR2 is SMNVEV (reference sequence). The CDR3 sequence is 14 residues long. CDR3 in amino acids: CASSLFGATGELFF. The DNA for the CDR3 is TGTGCCAGCAGCCTTTTTGGGGCCACCGGGGAGCTGTTTTTT.